Each of the 5 T cell receptor beta chains below was sequenced from the same sample in a study of blood T cell repertoires in COVID-19. TCRdb's copy holds only in-frame clones and misses some; the assay was immunoSEQ multiplex PCR. The table records more than 70,000 clones, about nine tenths of them present only once. The source material was peripheral blood. The receptors stem from a woman aged 18 to 35 with acute or convalescent COVID-19.

The chain links TRBV6-5 to TRBJ1-1, with 11 positions matching TRBD1. V shed 1 base and J 7 bases; nucleotides not matched to a gene: 5. Germline V CDR1 and CDR2: MNHEY, SVGAGI. This CDR3 has 15 amino acids. The CDR3 sequence is CASSYLGQGASEAFF. The CDR3 DNA follows: TGTGCCAGCAGTTACTTAGGACAGGGGGCCAGTGAAGCTTTCTTT.

The genes are TRBV5-1 and TRBJ2-3, with 9 bases identical to TRBD2. V shed 2 bases and J 0 bases; nucleotides not matched to a gene: 1. CDR3 length: 15 amino acids. Germline V gene sequence: CDR1 SGHRS, CDR2 YFSETQ. The CDR3, as DNA: TGCGCCAGCAGCTTTAGCGGGGGAAGCACAGATACGCAGTATTTT. This gives the protein CASSFSGGSTDTQYF.

The CDR3 protein is CATSSDRDGNQPQHF. In nucleotides, the CDR3 is TGTGCCACCAGCAGCGACAGGGACGGCAATCAGCCCCAGCATTTT. The chain joins TRBV15 to TRBJ1-5; 7 positions agree with TRBD1. The CDR3 runs 15 residues. J gave up 2 bases and V 3 bases, and 4 bases lay outside the gene matches. The germline V gene encodes CDR1 LNHNV and CDR2 YYDKDF (reference sequence).

V usage is TRBV24-1 and J usage is TRBJ2-3; D may be TRBD1 (5 bases). Germline CDR1 KGHDR, CDR2 SFDVKD. The germline V and J ends were trimmed by 4 bases and 3 bases, with 19 bases remaining between them. The CDR3 extends over 17 amino acids. CDR3 protein: CATSEQQAESRTDTQYF. The CDR3 DNA is TGTGCCACCAGTGAGCAACAGGCGGAGAGTAGGACAGATACGCAGTATTTT.

The chain has TRBV6-2 or TRBV6-3 and TRBJ1-2, with no clear D. Germline V gene lookup returns CDR1 MNHEY and CDR2 SVGEGT. This CDR3 is built from 15 residues. The V end lost 5 bases, the J end lost 2 bases, and 15 bases lay between the germline ends. CDR3 in DNA: TGTGCCAGCAGTCCAAGCGTTCGCCTAAACTATGGCTACACCTTC. Translated: CASSPSVRLNYGYTF.